The 10 T cell receptor beta chains presented below share a single source sample, sequenced in a study of shared clonotypes between healthy human individuals. Clones were sequenced by immunoSEQ multiplex PCR, and TCRdb holds only the in-frame ones, with some missing. The data show around 1.4 million clones, just under 99% seen once. Sequenced: naive CD4+ T cells sorted from blood. Specified subset: CD45RA+ positively selected. The receptor set was obtained from a man aged 25-40 years in good health.

The chain links TRBV4-3 to TRBJ2-1, with D uncertain. The V gene's germline CDR1 is LGHNA and CDR2 YSLEER. V lost 0 bases, J lost 3 bases, and 6 bases lay in between. The CDR3 contains 14 residues. CDR3 coding DNA: TGCGCCAGCAGCCAAGACCTAAACTACAATGAGCAGTTCTTC. This gives the protein CASSQDLNYNEQFF.

The gene calls are TRBV9 and TRBJ2-7; the match to TRBD1 covers 8 bases. The germline gives CDR1 SGDLS, CDR2 YYNGEE. The junction had 8 bases not matched to a gene; V was cut back by 2 bases and J by 1 base. CDR3 size: 16 residues. The CDR3 DNA reads TGTGCCAGCAGCGTCCAACCCGGGACAGGATCCTACGAGCAGTACTTC. Amino acids: CASSVQPGTGSYEQYF.

The rearrangement uses TRBV10-2 and TRBJ2-7, with D possibly matching TRBD1 (6 bases). Per the germline V gene, CDR1 is WSHSY and CDR2 is SAAADI. This CDR3 is built from 15 residues. The V gene lost 7 bases and the J gene lost 3 bases, with 19 bases spanning the gap. CDR3 nucleotide sequence: TGCGCCAGCATATCTCAACAGGGTAGGAGCTACGAGCAGTACTTC. It yields the protein CASISQQGRSYEQYF.

The V call is TRBV18, the J call TRBJ2-2; D tentatively reads TRBD1 or TRBD2 (5 bases each). The CDR3 has 18 residues. Germline CDR1 is KGHSH and CDR2 is LQKENI. V lost 1 base and J lost 1, with 16 bases in between. The DNA of the CDR3 is TGTGCCAGCTCACCACTGGCGTATCGGGGCCTGAACACCGGGGAGCTGTTTTTT. It yields the protein CASSPLAYRGLNTGELFF.

The chain joins TRBV15 to TRBJ2-2; TRBD1 agrees at 8 bases. This CDR3 is built from 16 residues. CDR1 is LNHNV, CDR2 YYDKDF, per germline (reference sequence). After removal of 0 bases from V and 7 bases from J, the junction contained 7 bases not matched to a gene. DNA of the CDR3: TGTGCCACCAGCAGAGACCCCAGGGGGCTGGTCGGGGAGCTGTTTTTT. Its protein is CATSRDPRGLVGELFF.

A note on this clone: Additional DNA sequences in this sample encode the identical CDR3. The genes are TRBV9 and TRBJ2-1, with 10 positions matching TRBD2. Germline assignment: CDR1 SGDLS and CDR2 YYNGEE. V was clipped by 3 bases and J by 4 bases; unmatched bases: 4. The CDR3 length is 15 residues. The CDR3 protein is CASSARTSGYNEQFF. DNA for the CDR3: TGTGCCAGCAGCGCCAGGACTAGCGGATACAATGAGCAGTTCTTC.

Only one count was recorded for this clone. This rearrangement joins TRBV5-1 to TRBJ2-7, with a possible D match to TRBD1 (6 bases). The CDR3 sequence is 15 residues long. Germline assignment: CDR1 SGHRS and CDR2 YFSETQ. The germline V and J ends were trimmed by 0 bases and 0 bases, with 10 bases remaining between them. The CDR3 sequence is CASSLEGTNSYEQYF. The CDR3, as DNA: TGCGCCAGCAGCTTGGAAGGGACAAACTCCTACGAGCAGTACTTC.

This clone was seen once. V is TRBV14 and J is TRBJ2-7; weak D call: TRBD1 (5 bases). V shed 11 bases and J shed 4 bases, with 9 bases lying between them. The CDR3 length is 10 residues. Germline-derived CDR1 and CDR2 are SGHDN and FVKESK. The CDR3 region has the DNA TGTGCCCAGGGTGCTTACGAGCAGTACTTC. Amino acid sequence: CAQGAYEQYF.

V and J are TRBV2 and TRBJ2-7; 9 positions agree with TRBD1. Germline V gene lookup returns CDR1 SNHLY and CDR2 FYNNEI. V shed 4 bases and J 4 bases; nucleotides not matched to a gene: 8. The CDR3 covers 15 residues. CDR3 amino acids: CASSVGGQGFYEQYF. The DNA for the CDR3 is TGTGCCAGCAGTGTAGGGGGACAGGGTTTTTACGAGCAGTACTTC.

The CDR3 nucleotides are TGTGCCAGCAGTTACTCTTCTCTCCGGGGGAACGAGCAGTACTTC. Its translation is CASSYSSLRGNEQYF. V usage is TRBV6-5 and J usage is TRBJ2-7; TRBD2 is a possible D gene (6 bases). CDR1 and CDR2 (germline): MNHEY, SVGAGI. The V end was cut by 0 bases, the J end by 5 bases, with 14 bases between. The CDR3 spans 15 residues.